This T cell receptor beta chain was identified during a study of CD8+CD57+ T cells in acquired aplastic anemia. Study overall: An average of approximately 3.4 ug of DNA was obtained from sorted CD4+ and CD8+ cells.

V dropped 6 bases and J dropped 7; count of bases not matched to a gene: 11. CDR1 and CDR2 (germline): SGHAT, FQNNGV. CDR3 size: 15 residues. Profiling that covered TCR beta VDJ and CDR3 relied on genomic DNA as its template. TCRdb called the reads again in MiXCR, with one record for every CDR3 protein. The repertoire consists of about 170,000 distinct CDR3 sequences, with approximately 40% occurring once and the leading ten covering 1.1%. This sequence was found in a human donor in good health. Material for sequencing was sorted CD4+, CD8+, or CD8+CD57+ T cells (not recorded which) from PBMCs. V is TRBV11-2 and J is TRBJ2-1, with 8 bases fitting TRBD2. For the CDR3, the DNA is TGTGCCAGCAGTCCCTCGCGGGGGGTTGTAAATGAGCAGTTCTTC. Protein sequence: CASSPSRGVVNEQFF. Complete variable domain (other parts from reference TRBV11-2 and TRBJ2-1): EAGVAQSPRYKIIEKRQSVAFWCNPISGHATLYWYQQILGQGPKLLIQFQNNGVVDDSQLPKDRFSAERLKGVDSTLKIQPAKLEDSAVYLCASSPSRGVVNEQFFGPGTRLTVL.